This is a list of T cell receptor beta chains from one sample in a study of T cell changes during pregnancy in multiple sclerosis. Sequenced by immunoSEQ multiplex PCR; TCRdb stores in-frame clones only, minus some. This table has tens of thousands of clones, roughly 91% appearing once. Sequences were derived from CD8+ T cells from peripheral blood mononuclear cells, sampled in the second trimester of pregnancy. The receptor source for this set is a female donor with multiple sclerosis, enrolled in a pregnancy study. CDR3s include the opening cysteine and the closing phenylalanine or tryptophan. A D gene is named only where the DNA matches it firmly. Clone size is given for some rows only: seen once, a few or many times, or a class if the clone is expanded.

TGTGCCAGTAGTAGGACTAGCGGGAGTTTAGATGAGCAGTTCTTC CASSRTSGSLDEQFF TRBV19 few 15 TRBD2 TRBJ2-1
TGTGCCAGCAGTTACGCGGAGGGGCATCAGCCCCAGCATTTT CASSYAEGHQPQHF TRBV6-5 NA 14 NA TRBJ1-5
TGTGCCAGCAGTTACTCGTCCGGGACAGTCTATGGCTACACCTTC CASSYSSGTVYGYTF TRBV6-6 NA 15 TRBD1 TRBJ1-2
TGTGCCAGTAGTATAGGAACAGGGCCCCCTGGCTACACCTTC CASSIGTGPPGYTF TRBV19 NA 14 NA TRBJ1-2
TGTGCCAGCAGTTACCATGAGCGGGAGACCCAGTACTTC CASSYHERETQYF TRBV6-5 NA 13 NA TRBJ2-5
TGTGCCAGCAGCTTAGGTCCATCACTAGCCAAAAACATTCAGTACTTC CASSLGPSLAKNIQYF TRBV7-8 NA 16 NA TRBJ2-4
TGCAGCGTTCGGGACATCGCCTACGAGCAGTACTTC CSVRDIAYEQYF TRBV29-1 NA 12 NA TRBJ2-7
TGTGCCAGTACCCCAGCGGGAGGCTACAATGAGCAGTTCTTC CASTPAGGYNEQFF TRBV19 NA 14 TRBD2 TRBJ2-1
TGCGCCAGCAGCTTGGGGCAGGGGTCGAACACTGAAGCTTTCTTT CASSLGQGSNTEAFF TRBV5-1 once 15 NA TRBJ1-1
TGTGCCAGCAGCCCCCAGCTAGCGGGAATCGACGAGCAGTACTTC CASSPQLAGIDEQYF TRBV13 NA 15 TRBD2 TRBJ2-7
TGTGCCAGCAGTTACTCGATAAGGGGTGCCGAGACCCAGTACTTC CASSYSIRGAETQYF TRBV6-5 NA 15 NA TRBJ2-5
TGTGCCAGTAGCACCAGGGGGTACTACAATGAGCAGTTCTTC CASSTRGYYNEQFF TRBV19 NA 14 TRBD1 TRBJ2-1
TGTGCCAGCAGCTCAAGCCGGACAGGCCGTAAAAAGACCCAGTACTTC CASSSSRTGRKKTQYF TRBV27 once 16 TRBD1 TRBJ2-5
TGTGCCAGCAGCTTAGTAGGACTAGGGTCCTACAATGAGCAGTTCTTC CASSLVGLGSYNEQFF TRBV7-6 NA 16 TRBD2 TRBJ2-1
TGTGCCAGCAGCGTAGGAAAAGGCGGGGGAACCACAGATACGCAGTATTTT CASSVGKGGGTTDTQYF TRBV9 NA 17 TRBD2 TRBJ2-3
TGTGCCAGCAGTCCAATGGGACAGGGGGTAACAAATCAGCCCCAGCATTTT CASSPMGQGVTNQPQHF TRBV27 NA 17 TRBD1 TRBJ1-5
TGTGCCAGCACCACCTGGTCAGGGAGCACAGATACGCAGTATTTT CASTTWSGSTDTQYF TRBV6-5 NA 15 NA TRBJ2-3
TGCGCCAGCAGCCAAGAGACAAGCGGGAGAGGGCTGATCAATGAGCAGTTCTTC CASSQETSGRGLINEQFF TRBV4-1 NA 18 TRBD2 TRBJ2-1
TGTGCCAGCAGTGAAGAACCGACTTACGAGCAGTACTTC CASSEEPTYEQYF TRBV6-1 few 13 NA TRBJ2-7
TGTGCCAGCAGCAAAGTCCCAGGTGAAAAACTGTTTTTT CASSKVPGEKLFF TRBV21-1 medium-sized 13 NA TRBJ1-4
TGTGCCAGCAGGGAACCGGGACAGGGTATAGAGCAGTTCTTC CASREPGQGIEQFF TRBV6-6 NA 14 TRBD1 TRBJ2-1
TGTGCCAGCAGCCCTTGGACAGGGGCCGAGCAGTACTTC CASSPWTGAEQYF TRBV5-6 NA 13 TRBD1 TRBJ2-7
TGTGCCAGCAGTGAGGGCGGTACTTACTACGAGCAGTACTTC CASSEGGTYYEQYF TRBV6-5 NA 14 NA TRBJ2-7
TGTGCCAGTGCAGGACAGGGAGCTTTCTTT CASAGQGAFF TRBV19 NA 10 TRBD1 TRBJ1-1
TGTGCCAGTTGGACAGTCAATCAGCCCCAGCATTTT CASWTVNQPQHF TRBV19 few 12 NA TRBJ1-5
TGTGCCACCAGCAGAGAGAGGGTCCGAGAGACCCAGTACTTC CATSRERVRETQYF TRBV15 once 14 NA TRBJ2-5
TGTGCTAGTGGTTTGTTAGGGGGGGGTCGCAATCAGCCCCAGCATTTT CASGLLGGGRNQPQHF TRBV12-5 NA 16 NA TRBJ1-5
TGTGCCTGGAGTCAATCGGGGGCTTTCTTT CAWSQSGAFF TRBV30 NA 10 NA TRBJ1-1
TGTGCCTGGAGGGTAGCCTACGAGCAGTACTTC CAWRVAYEQYF TRBV30 once 11 NA TRBJ2-7
TGTGCCAGCAGTCCCTCTAGCGGGAGGGCCTACAATGAGCAGTTCTTC CASSPSSGRAYNEQFF TRBV27 NA 16 TRBD2 TRBJ2-1
TGTGCCAGCAGCTTAACTAGCGGGGAGGACAATGAGCAGTTCTTC CASSLTSGEDNEQFF TRBV7-9 NA 15 TRBD2 TRBJ2-1
TGTGCCAGCAGCTTTGGGACAGGGGGCTTCACTGAAGCTTTCTTT CASSFGTGGFTEAFF TRBV7-2 once 15 TRBD1 TRBJ1-1
TGTGCCAGCAGCTGGGGACAGGCCTACGAGCAGTACTTC CASSWGQAYEQYF TRBV5-6 NA 13 TRBD1 TRBJ2-7
TGTGCCAGTAGTGCCCGTCACTGGACTAGCACAGATACGCAGTATTTT CASSARHWTSTDTQYF TRBV19 NA 16 NA TRBJ2-3
TGTGCCAGCAGTGAACTCGCGCTACCCCTCCACTTT CASSELALPLHF TRBV6-1 NA 12 NA TRBJ1-6
TGTGCCAGCAGCCCGAACTTGATCGGCGAGCAGTACTTC CASSPNLIGEQYF TRBV5-6 NA 13 NA TRBJ2-7
TGTGCCAGCAGTGAAACGGGGGTTTCCTACGAGCAGTACTTC CASSETGVSYEQYF TRBV25-1 NA 14 NA TRBJ2-7
TGCGCCAGCAGCCAAGACGTAGAGCTCGGGGGCACCGGGGAGCTGTTTTTT CASSQDVELGGTGELFF TRBV4-1 NA 17 NA TRBJ2-2
TGTGCCAGCAGCTTAGGCAGCGCCTCTGGAAACACCATATATTTT CASSLGSASGNTIYF TRBV11-3 NA 15 NA TRBJ1-3
TGCGCCAGCTATAGCGGGAGGAGCACAGATACGCAGTATTTT CASYSGRSTDTQYF TRBV10-2 NA 14 TRBD2 TRBJ2-3
TGCGCCAGCAGCCAAGGTGGACAGGGCAAAAAACTGTTTTTT CASSQGGQGKKLFF TRBV4-3 NA 14 TRBD1 TRBJ1-4
TGCGCCAGCAGCCAAGATCCCCGGAACACCGGGGAGCTGTTTTTT CASSQDPRNTGELFF TRBV4-1 NA 15 NA TRBJ2-2
TGTGCCTGGAGTGCGCAGGGTCGCTCCTACAATGAGCAGTTCTTC CAWSAQGRSYNEQFF TRBV30 NA 15 NA TRBJ2-1
TGTGCCAGTAGTATGACGGGGAGCTCCTACAATGAGCAGTTCTTC CASSMTGSSYNEQFF TRBV19 few 15 NA TRBJ2-1
TGTGCCAGCAGCTTGGACATAACAGAGTTTCAGGGTGGCTACACCTTC CASSLDITEFQGGYTF TRBV7-9 NA 16 NA TRBJ1-2
TGTGCCAGCAGTTCTCCGGGACAGGAGAAACACTACGAGCAGTACTTC CASSSPGQEKHYEQYF TRBV27 NA 16 TRBD1 TRBJ2-7
TGTGCCAGTAGCGCCGGGACAGGGAACTATGGCTACACCTTC CASSAGTGNYGYTF TRBV19 NA 14 TRBD1 TRBJ1-2
TGTGCCAGCAGCTTATTTGCCTCCTATAGCAATCAGCCCCAGCATTTT CASSLFASYSNQPQHF TRBV7-8 NA 16 NA TRBJ1-5
TGTGCCAGCAGCTCGACCCCCCCTAGCGGACCTGCTTTCTTC CASSSTPPSGPAFF TRBV7-6 NA 14 TRBD2 TRBJ2-1
TGTGCCAGCAGCATACAGGAGTCCTATTATAACTACAATGAGCAGTTCTTC CASSIQESYYNYNEQFF TRBV7-6 NA 17 NA TRBJ2-1
TGTGCCAGTAGCACATCCCTCGATCAGCCCCAGCATTTT CASSTSLDQPQHF TRBV19 NA 13 NA TRBJ1-5
TGTGCCAGCAGCCCCCCGGCGACAGCTCACACTGAAGCTTTCTTT CASSPPATAHTEAFF TRBV11-2 NA 15 NA TRBJ1-1